These 9 T cell receptor beta chains share one sample of origin, sequenced in a study of cytomegalovirus exposure and HLA in healthy donors. PCR was performed using 60 Vbeta and 13 Jbeta primers. The method was immunoSEQ multiplex PCR; TCRdb's version includes in-frame clones alone and lacks a portion of them. This sample has about 200,000 clones, with approximately 80% found just once. Material for sequencing was PBMCs. These TCRs come from a woman aged 25 to 45 in good health and CMV-seropositive.

This clone showed up just once. This chain uses TRBV27 with TRBJ1-1, with D possibly TRBD1 on 5 matching bases. CDR1 is MNHEY and CDR2 is SMNVEV in the germline V gene (reference sequence). V shed 6 bases and J shed 2 bases, with 10 bases lying between them. This CDR3 has 13 amino acids. The CDR3 reads CASRVGGNTEAFF. The CDR3 DNA reads as TGTGCCAGCAGAGTGGGGGGAAACACTGAAGCTTTCTTT.

The J gene is TRBJ2-5, the V gene TRBV5-4; 10 bases are shared with TRBD2. The trim removed 2 bases at V and 5 bases at J, leaving 3 bases unmatched. Looked up from germline, CDR1 is SGHNT and CDR2 is YYREEE (reference sequence). This CDR3 is 14 amino acids long. CDR3 coding DNA: TGTGCCAGCAGCTTCTTTAGCGGGGGGGAGACCCAGTACTTC. Its protein is CASSFFSGGETQYF.

The J gene is TRBJ2-1, the V gene TRBV7-9; 11 bases map to TRBD1. V gave up 2 bases and J gave up 6 bases; unmatched junction bases: 12. The CDR3 contains 18 residues. Germline V lookup: CDR1 SEHNR, CDR2 FQNEAQ (reference sequence). For the CDR3, the DNA is TGTGCCAGCAGCTTACCCACGGGACAGGGGGAGAAGGTCAATGAGCAGTTCTTC. This codes for CASSLPTGQGEKVNEQFF.

This chain connects TRBV5-4 to TRBJ2-3; the match to TRBD2 covers 7 bases. CDR1 and CDR2 from the germline V gene are SGHNT and YYREEE (reference sequence). The CDR3 length is 14 residues. V shed 3 bases and J 3 bases; nucleotides not matched to a gene: 4. CDR3 in DNA: TGTGCCAGCAGCTCCGGGAGGCTGACAGATACGCAGTATTTT. It codes for CASSSGRLTDTQYF.

A word on this clone: Other DNA sequences in this sample translate to the same CDR3. The V gene is TRBV5-1, the J gene TRBJ2-7, with no clear D. Germline V CDR1 and CDR2: SGHRS, YFSETQ. Deletions cut 0 bases from V and 1 base from J, with 5 bases between. The length of the CDR3 is 13 residues. CDR3 nucleotide sequence: TGCGCCAGCAGCTTGGCTAGGTCCTACGAGCAGTACTTC. Translating gives CASSLARSYEQYF.

This rearrangement joins TRBV5-1 to TRBJ1-2, with unresolved D. The CDR3 contains 12 residues. V was pared by 1 base and J by 6 bases, with 7 bases between. The germline CDR1 and CDR2 sequences are SGHRS and YFSETQ. The CDR3 nucleotides are TGCGCCAGCAGCTTGTCCGGGAATGGCTACACCTTC. This codes for CASSLSGNGYTF. The full variable domain, with the rest looked up from reference TRBV5-1 and TRBJ1-2, is KAGVTQTPRYLIKTRGQQVTLSCSPISGHRSVSWYQQTPGQGLQFLFEYFSETQRNKGNFPGRFSGRQFSNSRSEMNVSTLELGDSALYLCASSLSGNGYTFGSGTRLTVV.

The chain combines TRBV18 with TRBJ1-2; D is undetermined. Deletions cut 2 bases from V and 4 bases from J, with 11 bases between. The length of the CDR3 is 14 residues. Germline CDR1 KGHSH, CDR2 LQKENI. CDR3 sequence (DNA): TGTGCCAGCTCACCAGGTCAGAGAGGCTATGGCTACACCTTC. Translated, it gives CASSPGQRGYGYTF. The entire variable domain, with the rest obtained from reference TRBV18 and TRBJ1-2, is as follows: NAGVMQNPRHLVRRRGQEARLRCSPMKGHSHVYWYRQLPEEGLKFMVYLQKENIIDESGMPKERFSAEFPKEGPSILRIQQVVRGDSAAYFCASSPGQRGYGYTFGSGTRLTVV.

The V call is TRBV30, the J call TRBJ1-5; D gene ambiguous. CDR3 size: 14 residues. V was trimmed by 0 bases and J by 7 bases, leaving 13 bases between them. Germline-derived CDR1 and CDR2 are GTSNPN and SVGIG (reference sequence). As DNA, the CDR3 is TGTGCCTGGAGTGTATTCGGGGTAGGGCAGCCCCAGCATTTT. Amino acid sequence: CAWSVFGVGQPQHF.

The table lists this clone with a few counts. CDR3 in amino acids: CASSLTGQGFGQQYF. CDR3 in DNA: TGTGCCAGCAGCCTTACGGGACAGGGATTTGGGCAGCAGTACTTC. The rearrangement uses TRBV11-3 and TRBJ2-7, with 9 nucleotides matching TRBD1. Germline V gene lookup returns CDR1 SGHNT and CDR2 YENEEA. This CDR3 region has 15 residues. V dropped 5 bases and J dropped 8; count of bases not matched to a gene: 13.